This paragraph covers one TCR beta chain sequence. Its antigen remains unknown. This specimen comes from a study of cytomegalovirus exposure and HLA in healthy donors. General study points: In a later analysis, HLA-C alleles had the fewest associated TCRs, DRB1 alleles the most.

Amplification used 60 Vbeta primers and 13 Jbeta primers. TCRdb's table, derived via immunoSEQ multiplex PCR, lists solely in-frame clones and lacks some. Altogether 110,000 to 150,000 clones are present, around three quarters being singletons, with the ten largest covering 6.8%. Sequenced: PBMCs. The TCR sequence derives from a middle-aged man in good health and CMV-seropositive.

The CDR3 is CASSPPWEGGYYEQYF. In DNA form, the CDR3 reads TGCGCCAGCAGCCCCCCTTGGGAAGGGGGTTACTACGAGCAGTACTTC. V usage is TRBV5-1 and J usage is TRBJ2-7, with D possibly TRBD1 on 6 matching bases. This CDR3 is 16 amino acids long. V lost 4 bases and J 3 bases, leaving 20 bases between the germline ends. Germline V gene lookup returns CDR1 SGHRS and CDR2 YFSETQ.